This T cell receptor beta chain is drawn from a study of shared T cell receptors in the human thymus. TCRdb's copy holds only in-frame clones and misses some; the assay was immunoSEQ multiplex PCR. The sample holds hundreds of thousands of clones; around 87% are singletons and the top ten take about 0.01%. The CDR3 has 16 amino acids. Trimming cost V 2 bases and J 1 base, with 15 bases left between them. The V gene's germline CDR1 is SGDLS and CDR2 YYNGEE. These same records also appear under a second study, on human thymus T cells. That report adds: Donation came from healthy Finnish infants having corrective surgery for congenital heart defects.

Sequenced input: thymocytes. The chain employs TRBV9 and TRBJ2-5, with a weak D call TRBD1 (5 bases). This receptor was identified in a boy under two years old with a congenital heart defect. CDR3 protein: CASSVGPWQGQETQYF. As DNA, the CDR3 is TGTGCCAGCAGCGTTGGGCCGTGGCAGGGCCAAGAGACCCAGTACTTC.